This T cell receptor beta chain emerged from a study of shared clonotypes between healthy human individuals. The J segment lost 2 bases and the V segment lost 4 bases, leaving 9 bases of the junction unmatched. Per germline, CDR1 SGDLS and CDR2 YYNGEE. The length of the CDR3 is 16 residues. As to this clone: Antigen: not known.

Assay used: immunoSEQ multiplex PCR; TCRdb lists only in-frame clones, some missing. The sample has around 2,000,000 clones, about 95% seen once. Positively selected for CCR7, the CD45RO-negative cells used as naive CD8 cells excluded terminally differentiated effector memory CD45RA+ cells. Study outcomes and limitations: In the sorted subsets, rarefaction showed sequencing was incomplete despite large depth. An anticipated effect of sequencing depth on clonotype sharing among donors was recognized. Relative to their counterparts shared across all four donors, non-shared clonotypes exhibited diminished generation probabilities.

V and J are TRBV9 and TRBJ1-2, with 9 bases matching TRBD1. The sequence derives from a man aged 18-30 years in good health. The material sequenced was naive CD8+ T cells sorted from blood. CDR3 sequence reads: CASSPSTGGENYGYTF. CDR3 DNA: TGTGCCAGCAGCCCCTCGACAGGGGGTGAGAACTATGGCTACACCTTC.